These 28 T cell receptor beta chains came from one sample sequenced in a study of regulatory T cells in long-lasting Graves disease. Described time point: newly diagnosed GD, antithyroid drugs for less than 3 months. The TCR library used RNA extracted from PBMCs. Relying on iRepertoire HTBI primers and Arm-PCR of CDR3 regions, the team built TCR beta libraries. TCRdb fed the multiplex PCR reads into MiXCR, producing one record per CDR3 protein. The sample carries approximately 350,000 distinct CDR3 sequences, about a sixth recorded once. This sample was shared with a second study, whose subject was T cells in Graves' hyperthyroidism and ophthalmopathy.

Sequenced material: peripheral blood mononuclear cells (PBMCs), taken at new diagnosis, from a patient treated with antithyroid drugs. These receptors were obtained from a woman in her late teens or twenties with Graves disease.

This clonotype was seen ten or more times. The gene calls are TRBV6-1 and TRBJ2-2; TRBD2 is a possible D gene (6 bases). V shed 8 bases and J shed 1 base, with 20 bases lying between them. The germline V gene has CDR1 MNHNS and CDR2 SASEGT. The CDR3 extends over 17 amino acids. The CDR3 sequence: CASGRRGGTENTGELFF. The CDR3 DNA is TGTGCCAGCGGACGGCGGGGTGGGACCGAGAACACCGGGGAGCTGTTTTTT.

The table lists this clonotype with many counts. The chain employs TRBV18 and TRBJ2-5; the match to TRBD2 covers 9 bases. The length of the CDR3 is 15 residues. Germline trimming cut 3 bases from V and 0 bases from J; bases unmatched to any gene: 2. From germline, CDR1 is KGHSH and CDR2 LQKENI. CDR3 sequence reads: CASSPTSGDQETQYF. The CDR3 DNA follows: TGTGCCAGCTCACCGACTAGCGGCGACCAAGAGACCCAGTACTTC. The variable domain in full, completed from reference TRBV18 and TRBJ2-5, reads NAGVMQNPRHLVRRRGQEARLRCSPMKGHSHVYWYRQLPEEGLKFMVYLQKENIIDESGMPKERFSAEFPKEGPSILRIQQVVRGDSAAYFCASSPTSGDQETQYFGPGTRLLVL.

This clonotype was observed many times. The chain uses TRBV12-3 or TRBV12-4 and TRBJ2-7, with D unclear. The CDR3 sequence is 13 residues long. V lost 3 bases and J 2 bases, leaving 8 bases between the germline ends. The CDR3 reads CASSLYTPYEQYF. CDR3 sequence (DNA): TGTGCCAGCAGTTTGTATACACCCTACGAGCAGTACTTC.

This clonotype was counted ten times or more. V gene TRBV11-2 combines with J gene TRBJ2-3; D ambiguous. This CDR3 has 20 residues. Trimming took 5 bases from V and 0 from J, leaving 27 bases between them. CDR1 is SGHAT, CDR2 FQNNGV, per germline. CDR3 sequence: CASSLTPTKWPQSSTDTQYF. DNA of the CDR3: TGTGCCAGCAGCCTTACCCCCACCAAGTGGCCCCAGTCTAGCACAGATACGCAGTATTTT.

This clonotype was seen many times. The V gene is TRBV5-1, the J gene TRBJ2-7; D unclear. Germline V gene sequence: CDR1 SGHRS, CDR2 YFSETQ. The CDR3 covers 16 residues. The germline V and J ends were trimmed by 0 bases and 2 bases, with 15 bases remaining between them. The CDR3 spells CASSLGSRNPTYEQYF. As DNA, the CDR3 is TGCGCCAGCAGCTTGGGGTCCCGAAACCCGACCTACGAGCAGTACTTC.

The V gene is TRBV15, the J gene TRBJ1-1; a possible D gene is TRBD1 (6 bases). CDR3 length: 16 amino acids. V was trimmed by 1 base and J by 4 bases, leaving 16 bases between them. Germline V gene sequence: CDR1 LNHNV, CDR2 YYDKDF (reference sequence). The CDR3 sequence: CATSRVVGAGVTEAFF. The CDR3 nucleotides read TGTGCCACCAGCAGAGTTGTGGGGGCGGGGGTCACTGAAGCTTTCTTT. The full variable domain, in which reference TRBV15 and TRBJ1-1 provide the parts outside the CDR3, is DAMVIQNPRYQVTQFGKPVTLSCSQTLNHNVMYWYQQKSSQAPKLLFHYYDKDFNNEADTPDNFQSRRPNTSFCFLDIRSPGLGDTAMYLCATSRVVGAGVTEAFFGQGTRLTVV.

This clonotype was found many times. This chain joins TRBV15 and TRBJ2-3; TRBD2 aligns across 9 bases. Looked up from germline, CDR1 is LNHNV and CDR2 is YYDKDF (reference sequence). This CDR3 has 15 amino acids. V lost 0 bases to trimming and J lost 4 bases; unmatched junction nucleotides: 2. The CDR3 nucleotides are TGTGCCACCAGCAGAGAAAGCGGGGGGCCAGATACGCAGTATTTT. Residues: CATSRESGGPDTQYF. The whole variable domain, filled in from reference TRBV15 and TRBJ2-3, reads DAMVIQNPRYQVTQFGKPVTLSCSQTLNHNVMYWYQQKSSQAPKLLFHYYDKDFNNEADTPDNFQSRRPNTSFCFLDIRSPGLGDTAMYLCATSRESGGPDTQYFGPGTRLTVL.

This clonotype was seen many times. In DNA form, the CDR3 reads TGCGCCAGCACCCACAGGGCTGGGGGCACTGAAGCTTTCTTT. Translated: CASTHRAGGTEAFF. The chain recombines TRBV5-1 with TRBJ1-1; the D gene is possibly TRBD1 (6 bases). CDR3 length: 14 residues. The ends were cut back, 6 bases at V and 4 bases at J, with 16 bases in the middle. CDR1 is SGHRS and CDR2 is YFSETQ in the germline V gene.

This clonotype was counted only a few times. The chain employs TRBV2 and TRBJ2-1, with 10 bases aligning to TRBD2. Germline CDR1 SNHLY, CDR2 FYNNEI. This CDR3 is 17 amino acids long. Trimming at V came to 3 bases and at J to 7 bases, leaving 12 bases not matched to a gene. This CDR3 is CASSDELSGRALNEQFF. CDR3 nucleotide sequence: TGTGCCAGCAGTGACGAGTTAAGCGGGAGGGCCTTGAATGAGCAGTTCTTC.

V gene TRBV3-1 combines with J gene TRBJ1-4; D gene unclear. V was cut by 0 bases and J by 4 bases, with 12 bases left in between. Germline V lookup: CDR1 LGHDT, CDR2 YNNKEL (reference sequence). CDR3 length: 16 amino acids. The CDR3 DNA reads TGTGCCAGCAGCCAAGATCCTGAGAGGGATAATGAAAAACTGTTTTTT. Protein sequence: CASSQDPERDNEKLFF.

This clonotype was observed many times. J is TRBJ2-2 and V is TRBV6-2 or TRBV6-3; no clear D gene. CDR3 length: 13 residues. Looked up from germline, CDR1 is MNHEY and CDR2 is SVGEGT. Deletions cut 2 bases from V and 6 bases from J, with 7 bases between. CDR3 coding DNA: TGTGCCAGCAGTTACCTGATCCCCGGGGAGCTGTTTTTT. Translating it yields CASSYLIPGELFF.

The J gene is TRBJ2-5, the V gene TRBV5-1; D gene uncertain. V lost 3 bases, J lost 3 bases, and 9 bases lay in between. This CDR3 comprises 13 residues. Germline V gives CDR1 SGHRS, CDR2 YFSETQ. The CDR3 bases are TGCGCCAGCAGCTCTGGAGCTGAAGAGACCCAGTACTTC. Protein product: CASSSGAEETQYF. Full variable domain (missing parts from reference TRBV5-1 and TRBJ2-5): KAGVTQTPRYLIKTRGQQVTLSCSPISGHRSVSWYQQTPGQGLQFLFEYFSETQRNKGNFPGRFSGRQFSNSRSEMNVSTLELGDSALYLCASSSGAEETQYFGPGTRLLVL.

The rearrangement links TRBV28 to TRBJ2-4; D remains ambiguous. This CDR3 has 13 residues. The germline V gene has CDR1 MDHEN and CDR2 SYDVKM. Deletions cut 5 bases from V and 0 bases from J, with 5 bases between. This CDR3 reads CASSPEAKNIQYF. As DNA, the CDR3 is TGTGCCAGCAGTCCAGAAGCCAAAAACATTCAGTACTTC.

This clonotype occurred many times. This sequence joins TRBV6-2 or TRBV6-3 and TRBJ1-2; 8 nucleotides agree with TRBD1. With 5 bases clipped from V and 8 bases from J, the junction kept 16 bases outside the gene matches. Germline V CDR1 and CDR2: MNHEY, SVGEGT. The CDR3 sequence is 16 residues long. CDR3 region: CASSEGQGARVRGYTF. CDR3 sequence (DNA): TGTGCCAGCAGTGAAGGCCAGGGGGCGAGGGTACGCGGCTACACCTTC.

This clonotype was seen many times. The chain couples TRBV12-3 or TRBV12-4 to TRBJ2-6, with D unresolved. The V end was cut by 5 bases, the J end by 0 bases, with 5 bases between. This CDR3 spans 14 amino acids. The CDR3 region is CASSQNSGANVLTF. In nucleotides, the CDR3 is TGTGCCAGCAGTCAGAACTCTGGGGCCAACGTCCTGACTTTC.

This clonotype was observed a few times. The V gene is TRBV7-8, the J gene TRBJ1-1, with D hard to call. Deletions cut 3 bases from V and 1 base from J, with 9 bases between. The germline CDR1 and CDR2 sequences are SGHVS and FQNEAQ. The CDR3 is 14 amino acids. DNA of the CDR3: TGTGCCAGCAGCTTCCTTACACCGAACACTGAAGCTTTCTTT. The encoded protein is CASSFLTPNTEAFF.

This clonotype has only a few counts. A read error is possible here, since a much larger clone lies one base away. The genes are TRBV30 and TRBJ2-1; tentatively, D is TRBD2 (5 bases). This CDR3 region has 11 residues. From germline, CDR1 is GTSNPN and CDR2 SVGIG (reference sequence). The CDR3 DNA sequence: TGTGCCCGGAGTGAGAAAGCGCGGGCAGCCTTC. Translating it yields CARSEKARAAF. The full variable domain, completed using reference TRBV30 and TRBJ2-1, is SQTIHQWPATLVQPVGSPLSLECTVEGTSNPNLYWYRQAAGRGLQLLFYSVGIGQISSEVPQNLSASRPQDRQFILSSKKLLLSDSGFYLCARSEKARAAFGPGTRLTVL.

This clonotype was seen repeatedly, ten times or more. The chain is built from TRBV6-1 and TRBJ2-7; maybe TRBD1 (6 bases). This CDR3 has 14 residues. Deletions cut 8 bases from V and 2 bases from J, with 16 bases between. The germline V gene encodes CDR1 MNHNS and CDR2 SASEGT. This CDR3 is CASAERQDTYEQYF. CDR3 DNA: TGTGCCAGCGCCGAAAGACAGGACACCTACGAGCAGTACTTC.

This clonotype was seen ten or more times. The rearrangement uses TRBV20-1 and TRBJ2-1, with 11 bases matching TRBD2. The CDR3 extends over 16 amino acids. CDR1 and CDR2 from the germline V gene are DFQATT and SNEGSKA (reference sequence). The V and J ends lost 1 base and 5 bases, in that order; junction bases with no gene match: 7. In DNA, the CDR3 is TGCAGTGCTAGAGCCCTTCTAGCGGGAGGCCACAATGAGCAGTTCTTC. Protein product: CSARALLAGGHNEQFF.

This clonotype was observed at least ten times. The chain has TRBV11-2 and TRBJ2-7; perhaps TRBD2 as D (6 bases). Germline lookup yields CDR1 SGHAT and CDR2 FQNNGV. The V and J ends lost 4 bases and 7 bases respectively, with 14 bases between them. The CDR3 runs 13 residues. The CDR3 coding sequence is TGTGCCAGCAGCTCCCGGGACTCCGGTGAGCAGTACTTC. Encoded protein: CASSSRDSGEQYF.

This clonotype has at least ten counts. This chain links TRBV11-3 with TRBJ2-7; the D gene is possibly TRBD1 (5 bases). CDR3 length: 12 residues. Looked up from germline, CDR1 is SGHNT and CDR2 is YENEEA. Trimming took 5 bases from V and 5 from J, leaving 10 bases between them. The CDR3 DNA is TGTGCCAGCAGCCAGGGTGGTCACGAGCAGTACTTC. Its protein product is CASSQGGHEQYF.

This clonotype came up many times. The V gene is TRBV24-1, the J gene TRBJ1-1; D remains ambiguous. The CDR3 sequence is 13 residues long. Germline-derived CDR1 and CDR2 are KGHDR and SFDVKD. The V gene lost 3 bases and the J gene lost 3 bases, with 7 bases spanning the gap. For the CDR3, the DNA is TGTGCCACCAGTGATGTTTTAGACACTGAAGCTTTCTTT. Translated, it gives CATSDVLDTEAFF.

This clonotype has more than one count but fewer than ten. The J gene is TRBJ1-1, the V gene TRBV13; TRBD1 aligns across 7 bases. Germline lookup yields CDR1 PRHDT and CDR2 FYEKMQ (reference sequence). J was trimmed by 4 bases and V by 3 bases; bases with no gene match: 5. This CDR3 spans 14 amino acids. CDR3: CASSFGDSPTEAFF. DNA of the CDR3: TGTGCCAGCAGCTTCGGGGACAGCCCCACTGAAGCTTTCTTT. Variable domain in full (rest from reference TRBV13 and TRBJ1-1): AAGVIQSPRHLIKEKRETATLKCYPIPRHDTVYWYQQGPGQDPQFLISFYEKMQSDKGSIPDRFSAQQFSDYHSELNMSSLELGDSALYFCASSFGDSPTEAFFGQGTRLTVV.

V gene TRBV19 combines with J gene TRBJ2-1; D gene unclear. The length of the CDR3 is 13 residues. Trimming left V 7 bases short and J 5 bases short, with 12 bases between. Germline values: CDR1 LNHDA, CDR2 SQIVND (reference sequence). In DNA, the CDR3 is TGTGCCAGTATGGAAGCCACCCACAATGAGCAGTTCTTC. Residues: CASMEATHNEQFF.

This clonotype has a handful of counts. The chain links TRBV20-1 to TRBJ2-3; D possibly corresponds to TRBD2 (7 bases). Germline V gives CDR1 DFQATT, CDR2 SNEGSKA (reference sequence). Trimming left V 0 bases short and J 0 bases short, with 10 bases between. This CDR3 region has 15 residues. CDR3 region: CSARDGGPSTDTQYF. The CDR3 bases are TGCAGTGCTAGAGACGGGGGGCCAAGCACAGATACGCAGTATTTT.

This clonotype showed up just a few times. The V call is TRBV4-1, the J call TRBJ2-5; D call uncertain. This CDR3 region has 15 residues. Per the germline V gene, CDR1 is MGHRA and CDR2 is YSYEKL. Trimming took 1 base from V and 0 from J, leaving 9 bases between them. Written as DNA, the CDR3 is TGCGCCAGCAGCCAAGCAGTAGAACACCAAGAGACCCAGTACTTC. It translates to CASSQAVEHQETQYF.

This clonotype was recorded at least ten times. Here the CDR3 reads CASSNDVWGVSPSGANVLTF. The DNA for the CDR3 is TGTGCCAGCAGTAACGACGTTTGGGGAGTCTCCCCCTCTGGGGCCAACGTCCTGACTTTC. The chain employs TRBV28 and TRBJ2-6; weak D call: TRBD2 (5 bases). The CDR3 runs to 20 residues. The ends were cut back, 5 bases at V and 0 bases at J, with 23 bases in the middle. Germline loops: CDR1 MDHEN, CDR2 SYDVKM.

This clonotype was recorded many times. The V and J genes are TRBV7-9 and TRBJ2-1, with 14 bases that match TRBD2. The CDR3 loop spans 17 amino acids. J gave up 5 bases and V 6 bases, and 9 bases lay outside the gene matches. Germline CDR1 is SEHNR and CDR2 is FQNEAQ (reference sequence). The CDR3 DNA follows: TGTGCCAGCAGATTCTCCCGGACTAGCGGGAGGAACAATGAGCAGTTCTTC. Its protein is CASRFSRTSGRNNEQFF.